What follows are 10 T cell receptor beta chains derived from one specimen sequenced in a study of OX40 agonist ivuxolimab in advanced cancers. TCRdb's copy holds only in-frame clones and misses some; the assay was immunoSEQ multiplex PCR. The repertoire holds 55,000 to 80,000 clones, with 84% as singletons. Here the sequenced sample was CD4+ or CD8+ T cells sorted from blood, taken in a trial of the OX40 agonist ivuxolimab. The receptors shown here come from an adult with an advanced solid tumor such as melanoma, head and neck, liver or kidney cancer.

The chain couples TRBV9 to TRBJ2-7, with a tentative D call TRBD1 (6 bases). V was clipped by 1 base and J by 6 bases, with 11 bases between them. The CDR3 totals 13 residues. Germline lookup yields CDR1 SGDLS and CDR2 YYNGEE. CDR3 loop: CASSVTGRGEQYF. The CDR3 nucleotides are TGTGCCAGCAGCGTAACAGGGAGAGGCGAGCAGTACTTC.

The gene calls are TRBV30 and TRBJ1-4; D ambiguous. Germline loops: CDR1 GTSNPN, CDR2 SVGIG (reference sequence). The length of the CDR3 is 11 residues. V dropped 5 bases and J dropped 13 bases, with 14 bases sitting between them. CDR3 residues: CAWGPGGGLFF. CDR3 coding DNA: TGTGCCTGGGGGCCGGGCGGAGGACTGTTTTTT.

The V gene is TRBV19, the J gene TRBJ1-5; 8 bases match TRBD1. The CDR3 consists of 15 residues. The V gene's germline CDR1 is LNHDA and CDR2 SQIVND (reference sequence). V shed 3 bases, J shed 8 bases, and the junction held 9 bases outside the gene matches. The CDR3 reads CASSMGQVLFEPQHF. Written as DNA, the CDR3 is TGTGCCAGTAGTATGGGACAGGTTTTATTTGAGCCCCAGCATTTT.

This clone was detected once. The V gene is TRBV7-2, the J gene TRBJ1-3; 7 positions match TRBD1. This CDR3 comprises 16 residues. V dropped 7 bases and J dropped 0; count of bases not matched to a gene: 9. CDR1 and CDR2 from the germline V gene are SGHTA and FQGNSA. The CDR3 nucleotides read TGTGCCAGCACCGGGGACAGCAAAATCTCTGGAAACACCATATATTTT. Translated: CASTGDSKISGNTIYF. Combining the CDR3 with reference TRBV7-2 and TRBJ1-3 gives the whole variable domain GAGVSQSPSNKVTEKGKDVELRCDPISGHTALYWYRQSLGQGLEFLIYFQGNSAPDKSGLPSDRFSAERTGGSVSTLTIQRTQQEDSAVYLCASTGDSKISGNTIYFGEGSWLTVV.

This rearrangement joins TRBV18 to TRBJ2-7; the D gene is possibly TRBD2 (6 bases). The CDR3 length is 13 residues. Trimming removed 6 bases from V and 3 bases from J, with 12 bases in between. Germline values: CDR1 KGHSH, CDR2 LQKENI. CDR3 amino acids: CASSGGVGYEQYF. CDR3 DNA sequence: TGTGCCAGCTCCGGGGGAGTCGGCTACGAGCAGTACTTC.

The J gene is TRBJ2-2, the V gene TRBV6-5; D is possibly TRBD1 (6 bases). With 6 bases removed from V and 0 bases from J, the gap between germline ends came to 8 bases. Germline V gene lookup returns CDR1 MNHEY and CDR2 SVGAGI. The length of the CDR3 is 14 residues. The CDR3 region has the DNA TGTGCCAGCAGGCGGACAGCGAACACCGGGGAGCTGTTTTTT. The encoded protein is CASRRTANTGELFF.

The genes are TRBV2 and TRBJ1-2, with no clear D. This CDR3 comprises 12 residues. The V end lost 6 bases, the J end lost 4 bases, and 9 bases lay between the germline ends. Germline values: CDR1 SNHLY, CDR2 FYNNEI. The DNA for the CDR3 is TGTGCCAGCAGAAGACAAGTCTATGGCTACACCTTC. Protein: CASRRQVYGYTF.

This chain links TRBV25-1 with TRBJ1-2, with D unclear. Germline values: CDR1 MGHDK, CDR2 SYGVNS. This CDR3 is 11 amino acids long. V lost 9 bases, J lost 8 bases, and 13 bases lay in between. The CDR3 reads CARRLKGGYTF. CDR3 nucleotide sequence: TGTGCCAGGAGACTCAAAGGAGGCTACACCTTC.

This chain uses TRBV7-2 with TRBJ2-5; D possibly corresponds to TRBD1 (7 bases). From germline, CDR1 is SGHTA and CDR2 FQGNSA. Trimming pared 2 bases from V and 4 bases from J, leaving 11 bases between. This CDR3 has 14 residues. The CDR3 DNA is TGTGCCAGCAGCTTAAGGAGGGGGCCAGAGACCCAGTACTTC. Encoded protein: CASSLRRGPETQYF.

V gene TRBV6-5 combines with J gene TRBJ1-2; no firm D call. This CDR3 is 12 amino acids long. V was pared by 6 bases and J by 3 bases, with 8 bases between. Germline V lookup: CDR1 MNHEY, CDR2 SVGAGI. CDR3 DNA: TGTGCCAGCAGAAGAAAAGACTATGGCTACACCTTC. Protein: CASRRKDYGYTF.